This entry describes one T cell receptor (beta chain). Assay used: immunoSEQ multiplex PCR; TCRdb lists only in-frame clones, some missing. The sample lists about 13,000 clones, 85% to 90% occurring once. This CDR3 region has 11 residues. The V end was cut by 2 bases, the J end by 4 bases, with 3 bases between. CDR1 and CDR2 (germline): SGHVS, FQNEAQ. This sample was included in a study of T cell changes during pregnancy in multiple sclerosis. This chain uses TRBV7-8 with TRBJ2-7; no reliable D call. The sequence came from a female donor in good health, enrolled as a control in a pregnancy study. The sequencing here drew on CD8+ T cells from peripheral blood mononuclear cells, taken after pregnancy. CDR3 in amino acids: CASSLSYEQYF. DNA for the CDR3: TGTGCCAGCAGCTTATCTTACGAGCAGTACTTC.